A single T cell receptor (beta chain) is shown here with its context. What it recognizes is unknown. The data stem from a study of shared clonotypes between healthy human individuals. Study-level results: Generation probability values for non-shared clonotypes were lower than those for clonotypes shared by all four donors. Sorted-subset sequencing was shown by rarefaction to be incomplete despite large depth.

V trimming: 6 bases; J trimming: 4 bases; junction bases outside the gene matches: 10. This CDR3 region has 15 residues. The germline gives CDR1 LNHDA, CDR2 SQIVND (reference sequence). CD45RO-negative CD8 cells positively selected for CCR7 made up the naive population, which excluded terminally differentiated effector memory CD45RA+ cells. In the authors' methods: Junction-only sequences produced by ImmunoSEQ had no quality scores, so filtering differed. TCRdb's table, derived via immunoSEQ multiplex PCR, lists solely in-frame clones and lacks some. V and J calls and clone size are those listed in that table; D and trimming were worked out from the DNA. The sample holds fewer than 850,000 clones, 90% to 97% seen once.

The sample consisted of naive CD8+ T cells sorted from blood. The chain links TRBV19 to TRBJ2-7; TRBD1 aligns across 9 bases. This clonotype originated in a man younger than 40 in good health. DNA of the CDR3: TGTGCCAGTAGCCCCACAGGGGGCGCGGCGTACGAGCAGTACTTC. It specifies CASSPTGGAAYEQYF.